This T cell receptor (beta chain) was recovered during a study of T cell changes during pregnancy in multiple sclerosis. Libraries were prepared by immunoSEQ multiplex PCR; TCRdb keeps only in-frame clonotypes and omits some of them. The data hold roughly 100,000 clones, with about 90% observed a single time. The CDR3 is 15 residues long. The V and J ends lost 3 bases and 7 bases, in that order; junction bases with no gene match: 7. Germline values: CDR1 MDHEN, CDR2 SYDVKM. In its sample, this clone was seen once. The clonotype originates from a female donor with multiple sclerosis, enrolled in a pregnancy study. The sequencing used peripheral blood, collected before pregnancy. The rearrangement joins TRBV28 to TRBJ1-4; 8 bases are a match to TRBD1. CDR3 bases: TGTGCCAGCAGTTTTTTTCCGACAGGGGTTGAAAAACTGTTTTTT. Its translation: CASSFFPTGVEKLFF.